The next 26 T cell receptor beta chains were all read from a single sample in a study of a mutant IDH1 vaccine in newly diagnosed glioma. No antigen is known for these receptors. Stated time point: week 23, last vaccination. Doses comprised 300 ug of mutant IDH1 20-mer peptide each, plus topical imiquimod. Assay: immunoSEQ multiplex PCR; the TCRdb copy retains only in-frame clones and omits some. The sample includes over 55,000 clones, about 81% of them seen just once. The source material was PBMCs, sampled from a glioma patient whose treatment included an IDH1 peptide vaccine. All receptors derive from a woman aged 35 to 49 with glioma. Some clones in this sample may be carry-over from other donors' samples.

V usage is TRBV4-1 and J usage is TRBJ2-7, with 10 bases identical to TRBD1. The CDR3 is 17 residues long. V gave up 1 base and J gave up 6 bases; unmatched junction bases: 12. CDR1 is MGHRA, CDR2 YSYEKL, per germline. Written as DNA, the CDR3 is TGCGCCAGCAGCCAAGGGGACCCGGGACAGGGGATAGGCGAGCAGTACTTC. It codes for CASSQGDPGQGIGEQYF.

The rearrangement uses TRBV9 and TRBJ1-1; 9 bases map to TRBD1. Germline loops: CDR1 SGDLS, CDR2 YYNGEE. Trimming took 0 bases from V and 10 from J; bases not matched to a gene: 13. The CDR3 length is 16 residues. The CDR3 sequence: CASSVGGVQTGGLAFF. DNA for the CDR3: TGTGCCAGCAGCGTAGGGGGGGTTCAGACAGGGGGGTTAGCTTTCTTT.

The chain has TRBV6-1 and TRBJ2-1; unclear D gene. Trimming pared 7 bases from V and 8 bases from J, leaving 9 bases between. There are 11 residues in the CDR3. Germline values: CDR1 MNHNS, CDR2 SASEGT. DNA of the CDR3: TGTGCCAGCACCGACTGGGATGAGCAGTTCTTC. Translation gives CASTDWDEQFF.

The rearrangement links TRBV2 to TRBJ1-5, with unresolved D. Trimming took 6 bases from V and 2 from J, leaving 14 bases between them. CDR3 length equals 15 residues. Germline CDR1 reads SNHLY; CDR2 reads FYNNEI. DNA for the CDR3: TGTGCCAGCAGGTACCAGTCGAGAGGCAATCAGCCCCAGCATTTT. Protein: CASRYQSRGNQPQHF. The variable domain in full, with the rest retrieved from reference TRBV2 and TRBJ1-5, is EPEVTQTPSHQVTQMGQEVILRCVPISNHLYFYWYRQILGQKVEFLVSFYNNEISEKSEIFDDQFSVERPDGSNFTLKIRSTKLEDSAMYFCASRYQSRGNQPQHFGDGTRLSIL.

V and J are TRBV7-2 and TRBJ2-7; weak D call: TRBD2 (7 bases). Germline V gene data show CDR1 as SGHTA and CDR2 as FQGNSA. The CDR3 is made up of 14 amino acids. Deletions cut 5 bases from V and 5 bases from J, with 16 bases between. CDR3 bases: TGTGCCAGCAGCCCACGTGGGGGGGGCCACGAGCAGTACTTC. Its protein is CASSPRGGGHEQYF.

This chain uses TRBV5-6 with TRBJ1-1; D is unclear. Per germline, CDR1 SGHDT and CDR2 YYEEEE. The CDR3 runs to 13 residues. The V end was cut by 2 bases, the J end by 4 bases, with 9 bases between. The CDR3 loop reads CASSFGVPTEAFF. In DNA form, the CDR3 reads TGTGCCAGCAGCTTCGGTGTACCCACTGAAGCTTTCTTT. Full variable domain (missing parts from reference TRBV5-6 and TRBJ1-1): DAGVTQSPTHLIKTRGQQVTLRCSPKSGHDTVSWYQQALGQGPQFIFQYYEEEERQRGNFPDRFSGHQFPNYSSELNVNALLLGDSALYLCASSFGVPTEAFFGQGTRLTVV.

The chain recombines TRBV19 with TRBJ2-7; 8 bases are shared with TRBD1. Trimming at V came to 5 bases and at J to 4 bases, leaving 10 bases not matched to a gene. Germline CDR1 is LNHDA and CDR2 is SQIVND (reference sequence). This CDR3 comprises 15 residues. The DNA for the CDR3 is TGTGCCAGTAGTCCCCTACCGGGACAGGTGTACGAGCAGTACTTC. Residues: CASSPLPGQVYEQYF.

This chain links TRBV7-9 with TRBJ1-2; 9 bases line up with TRBD1. The CDR3 extends over 13 amino acids. CDR1 is SEHNR and CDR2 is FQNEAQ in the germline V gene (reference sequence). V trimming: 5 bases; J trimming: 8 bases; junction bases outside the gene matches: 6. CDR3 nucleotides: TGTGCCAGCAGCCCCGGGACAGGGCTGGGCTACACCTTC. This sequence encodes CASSPGTGLGYTF.

The CDR3 nucleotides are TGTGCCAGCAGCCAACCCCACCCAGACAGGGGCGATGGCTACACCTTC. It specifies CASSQPHPDRGDGYTF. The chain uses TRBV2 and TRBJ1-2; 8 nucleotides agree with TRBD1. The CDR3 contains 16 residues. Germline values: CDR1 SNHLY, CDR2 FYNNEI. Germline trimming cut 6 bases from V and 6 bases from J; bases unmatched to any gene: 15.

This chain connects TRBV2 to TRBJ2-1; D is possibly TRBD2 (6 bases). Germline assignment: CDR1 SNHLY and CDR2 FYNNEI. Trimming stripped 7 bases from V and 7 bases from J, with 8 bases between. CDR3 length equals 11 residues. The CDR3 DNA is TGTGCCAGCATGGCGGGGAATGAGCAGTTCTTC. Its translation: CASMAGNEQFF.

The CDR3 region is CASSSGGMAEAFF. The CDR3 DNA follows: TGTGCCAGTAGTTCAGGGGGAATGGCTGAAGCTTTCTTT. J is TRBJ1-1 and V is TRBV19; 7 nucleotides match TRBD1. The CDR3 runs to 13 residues. The trim removed 5 bases at V and 6 bases at J, leaving 6 bases unmatched. Germline V gene data show CDR1 as LNHDA and CDR2 as SQIVND (reference sequence).

The J gene is TRBJ2-3, the V gene TRBV5-1; 9 nucleotides agree with TRBD2. This CDR3 is 16 amino acids long. CDR1 and CDR2 (germline): SGHRS, YFSETQ. J lost 4 bases, V lost 0 bases, and 6 bases had no gene match. CDR3 protein: CASSLAGTSTADTQYF. CDR3 bases: TGCGCCAGCAGCTTGGCCGGGACTAGCACGGCAGATACGCAGTATTTT.

The CDR3 coding sequence is TGTGCCACCTCGACTTGGGACAGGAGGGAAGAGACCCAGTACTTC. Translated, it gives CATSTWDRREETQYF. V gene TRBV5-4 combines with J gene TRBJ2-5; 8 nucleotides match TRBD1. This CDR3 is 15 amino acids long. V lost 9 bases to trimming and J lost 3 bases; unmatched junction nucleotides: 13. Germline V gives CDR1 SGHNT, CDR2 YYREEE (reference sequence). Supplemented by reference TRBV5-4 and TRBJ2-5, the full variable domain reads ETGVTQSPTHLIKTRGQQVTLRCSSQSGHNTVSWYQQALGQGPQFIFQYYREEENGRGNFPPRFSGLQFPNYSSELNVNALELDDSALYLCATSTWDRREETQYFGPGTRLLVL.

V is TRBV9 and J is TRBJ1-4; 8 bases line up with TRBD1. Germline V gene data show CDR1 as SGDLS and CDR2 as YYNGEE. V was clipped by 0 bases and J by 8 bases; unmatched bases: 6. This CDR3 is built from 15 residues. CDR3: CASSVGQGAAEKLFF. In DNA, the CDR3 is TGTGCCAGCAGCGTAGGTCAGGGGGCGGCCGAAAAACTGTTTTTT.

The rearrangement links TRBV6-1 to TRBJ2-1; no clear D. This CDR3 is built from 14 residues. V lost 3 bases to trimming and J lost 2 bases, with 8 bases between them. Germline CDR1 is MNHNS and CDR2 is SASEGT. In nucleotides, the CDR3 is TGTGCCAGCAGTGAGACGCGAACCTACAATGAGCAGTTCTTC. Translating gives CASSETRTYNEQFF.

The J gene is TRBJ1-6, the V gene TRBV6-5; tentatively, D is TRBD1 (6 bases). Trimming shortened V by 3 bases and J by 10 bases, and 13 bases separated the two germline ends. The CDR3 loop spans 14 amino acids. Germline V gene data show CDR1 as MNHEY and CDR2 as SVGAGI. The CDR3 loop is CASSYRTVLSPLHF. The CDR3 bases are TGTGCCAGCAGTTATAGGACAGTCTTGTCACCCCTCCACTTT.

This clone appeared a single time. This chain links TRBV6-5 with TRBJ2-1; D gene uncertain. The CDR3 consists of 12 residues. V was trimmed by 2 bases and J by 9 bases, leaving 8 bases between them. Germline V lookup: CDR1 MNHEY, CDR2 SVGAGI. The CDR3 DNA is TGTGCCAGCAGTTACCTTACTGGTGAGCAGTTCTTC. Amino acids: CASSYLTGEQFF.

This chain's CDR3 is CASSAKARPDEQFF. As DNA, the CDR3 is TGTGCCAGCAGCGCCAAGGCTAGGCCAGATGAGCAGTTCTTC. The chain couples TRBV9 to TRBJ2-1; unclear D gene. The CDR3 has 14 residues. Germline V gene lookup returns CDR1 SGDLS and CDR2 YYNGEE. V was clipped by 3 bases and J by 8 bases, with 15 bases between them.

The rearrangement joins TRBV10-2 to TRBJ1-6; D ambiguous. The germline CDR1 and CDR2 sequences are WSHSY and SAAADI. The CDR3 length is 14 residues. V was shortened by 8 bases and J by 9 bases, with 17 bases between the two germline ends. This CDR3 reads CASYFGEGSSPLHF. In DNA, the CDR3 is TGCGCCAGCTATTTCGGGGAAGGGAGTTCACCCCTCCACTTT.

The rearrangement uses TRBV7-2 and TRBJ2-1; D is unclear. This CDR3 contains 13 residues. Germline V gives CDR1 SGHTA, CDR2 FQGNSA. V lost 1 base and J 8 bases, leaving 9 bases between the germline ends. Written as DNA, the CDR3 is TGTGCCAGCAGCTTAGGACCGGCCCATGAGCAGTTCTTC. This codes for CASSLGPAHEQFF.

V and J are TRBV6-5 and TRBJ1-4; TRBD1 agrees at 7 bases. The ends lost 4 bases at V and 5 bases at J; junction bases unmatched: 7. Germline V gene sequence: CDR1 MNHEY, CDR2 SVGAGI. The length of the CDR3 is 15 residues. CDR3 amino acids: CASSSTDRTNEKLFF. In nucleotides, the CDR3 is TGTGCCAGCAGTTCTACGGACAGGACGAATGAAAAACTGTTTTTT.

This chain joins TRBV5-8 and TRBJ2-3; D is unresolved. Trimming left V 1 base short and J 6 bases short, with 12 bases between. This CDR3 has 14 residues. Germline loops: CDR1 SGHTS, CDR2 YDEGEE. DNA for the CDR3: TGTGCCAGCAGCTTGTCGCCAGACCGGGATACGCAGTATTTT. Translated: CASSLSPDRDTQYF.

This sequence joins TRBV30 and TRBJ1-5, with no clear D. The V and J ends lost 2 bases and 9 bases respectively, with 11 bases between them. CDR1 and CDR2 (germline): GTSNPN, SVGIG (reference sequence). The CDR3 is 12 residues long. The CDR3 reads CAWSLGPPPQHF. Here the CDR3 DNA reads TGTGCCTGGAGTCTCGGGCCACCGCCCCAGCATTTT.

This rearrangement joins TRBV7-8 to TRBJ2-2, with 13 bases aligning to TRBD2. The CDR3 has 18 amino acids. V lost 5 bases, J lost 5 bases, and 11 bases stayed unmatched. CDR1 is SGHVS and CDR2 is FQNEAQ in the germline V gene. Here the CDR3 DNA reads TGTGCCAGCAGCATGACGACACTAGCGGGGGGGCTGACCGGGGAGCTGTTTTTT. Protein: CASSMTTLAGGLTGELFF.

The rearrangement links TRBV19 to TRBJ1-1; no reliable D call. The germline V and J ends were trimmed by 7 bases and 1 base, with 10 bases remaining between them. The CDR3 is 13 residues long. Germline-derived CDR1 and CDR2 are LNHDA and SQIVND (reference sequence). CDR3 region: CASTIDSNTEAFF. CDR3 in DNA: TGTGCCAGTACCATAGACTCGAACACTGAAGCTTTCTTT.

The chain employs TRBV6-1 and TRBJ2-5, with TRBD1 identical over 7 bases. J was trimmed by 2 bases and V by 0 bases; bases with no gene match: 9. Looked up from germline, CDR1 is MNHNS and CDR2 is SASEGT. The CDR3 extends over 17 amino acids. CDR3 sequence (DNA): TGTGCCAGCAGTGAAGCGAGACAGGGTGAATATCAAGAGACCCAGTACTTC. Its translation is CASSEARQGEYQETQYF.